This TCR beta chain was sequenced for a study of radiation and T cells in renal cell carcinoma. Study outcomes and limitations: From baseline, blood top tumor clonotypes peaked at 2 weeks post-radiation. Pretreatment tumor biopsies were lacking, so baseline clonotypes are unknown.

Time point here: blood 2 weeks post-SBRT. Noted treatment: 15 Gy SBRT to primary tumor, nephrectomy 4 weeks later. TCRdb's table, derived via immunoSEQ multiplex PCR, lists solely in-frame clones and lacks some. Among roughly 140,000 clones listed, approximately 86% were seen once. A note on this clone: The antigen is undetermined.

The J segment lost 10 bases and the V segment lost 8 bases, leaving 13 bases of the junction unmatched. Germline CDR1 reads WNHNN; CDR2 reads SYGVQD (reference sequence). The CDR3 covers 14 residues. Sample: blood, taken from a patient whose treatment included radiotherapy and nephrectomy. The chain joins TRBV10-1 to TRBJ2-1, with TRBD2 matching 8 bases. The sequence came from a woman between 45 and 60 years old with renal cell carcinoma. CDR3 bases: TGCGCCAGCGCGGGGCTAGCGGGCCGAGACGAGCAGTTCTTC. Its protein product is CASAGLAGRDEQFF.